The clone carrying this TCR beta chain has ten or more counts. The data originate from a study of Graves' ophthalmopathy and Graves' hyperthyroidism. It was on clinical symptoms, serum thyroxine, TRAb, thyroid ultrasound and orbital computed tomography that diagnosis relied. The PBMCs originated from roughly 11 ml of fresh peripheral blood. Amplified TCR beta CDR3 regions were obtained using RNA transcripts as template. RT-PCR in the first round used HTBI primers; a second-round multiplex PCR followed. Each CDR3 protein is one row after TCRdb ran MiXCR on the multiplex PCR reads. The sample shows hundreds of thousands of distinct CDR3 sequences, 21% of them seen only once. This CDR3 has 15 residues. Germline-derived CDR1 and CDR2 are MDHEN and SYDVKM. The V end was cut by 6 bases, the J end by 3 bases, with 18 bases between.

The sample was peripheral blood. This rearrangement joins TRBV28 to TRBJ2-7, with a weak D call TRBD1 (6 bases). The sequence derives from a woman under 30 with stable Graves' hyperthyroidism. The CDR3 region has the DNA TGTGCCAGCAGCCGTTGGAACAGGGTCCACTACGAGCAGTACTTC. It translates to CASSRWNRVHYEQYF.